This is a list of T cell receptor beta chains from one sample in a study of blood T cell repertoires in COVID-19. Generated by immunoSEQ multiplex PCR, the TCRdb table keeps only in-frame clones and is missing some. The sample lists about 50,000 clones; roughly 87% were seen once. Sequencing was carried out using peripheral blood. The source is a human donor in a cohort sampled during active COVID-19. Each CDR3 is given with its conserved first and last residue. Fields, in order: clone size, J gene, D gene, V gene, CDR3 protein, CDR3 DNA. The D gene is left open where the match is weak. Clone sizes are given selectively: once, few, many, or a class where the clone is expanded.

>few|TRBJ2-3|TRBD2|TRBV25-1
CASERGAQYF
TGTGCCAGCGAGCGGGGAGCGCAGTATTTT
>.|TRBJ2-1|.|TRBV11-3
CASSLGASSYNEQFF
TGTGCCAGCAGCTTAGGGGCGAGCTCCTACAATGAGCAGTTCTTC
>.|TRBJ2-7|.|TRBV4-2
CASSRDPGREQYF
TGTGCCAGCAGCCGGGACCCTGGGAGGGAGCAGTACTTC
>.|TRBJ2-2|.|TRBV21-1
CASSKVPGLAADTGELFF
TGTGCCAGCAGCAAAGTACCGGGACTAGCTGCGGACACCGGGGAGCTGTTTTTT
>.|TRBJ2-1|TRBD2|TRBV19
CASAPSGRIYNEQFF
TGTGCCAGCGCCCCTAGCGGGAGGATCTACAATGAGCAGTTCTTC
>once|TRBJ2-2|TRBD2|TRBV5-6
CASSLRLAGITGELFF
TGTGCCAGCAGCCTGCGACTAGCGGGAATCACCGGGGAGCTGTTTTTT
>.|TRBJ1-5|TRBD1|TRBV28
CASNPLRDRGLGGNQPQHF
TGTGCCAGCAACCCTCTCCGGGACAGGGGGCTGGGGGGCAATCAGCCCCAGCATTTT
>.|TRBJ1-2|TRBD1|TRBV6-5
CASLETGVGGYTF
TGTGCCAGCCTCGAGACAGGGGTGGGCGGCTACACCTTC
>.|TRBJ2-7|TRBD2|TRBV6-2/TRBV6-3
CASSYRPSGRARYEQYF
TGTGCCAGCAGTTACCGGCCTAGCGGGAGGGCCCGCTACGAGCAGTACTTC
>.|TRBJ1-5|.|TRBV9
CASSPRGREDQPQHF
TGTGCCAGCAGCCCTAGGGGAAGGGAGGATCAGCCCCAGCATTTT
>few|TRBJ2-1|TRBD2|TRBV6-6
CASSSGLAGGNEQFF
TGTGCCAGCAGTTCGGGACTAGCGGGAGGGAATGAGCAGTTCTTC
>.|TRBJ1-2|TRBD1|TRBV29-1
CSASGQNYGYTF
TGCAGCGCATCGGGACAGAACTATGGCTACACCTTC
>.|TRBJ2-7|TRBD2|TRBV11-3
CASSFRVGGGVNSYEQYF
TGTGCCAGCAGCTTCCGAGTCGGGGGGGGTGTTAACTCCTACGAGCAGTACTTC
>.|TRBJ2-7|.|TRBV5-4
CASSFGGIYEQYF
TGTGCCAGCAGCTTCGGCGGCATCTACGAGCAGTACTTC
>.|TRBJ2-3|.|TRBV11-2
CASSSPRLGGRTQYF
TGTGCCAGCAGCTCGCCCCGCCTTGGAGGCCGGACGCAGTATTTT
>.|TRBJ2-5|.|TRBV7-8
CASSKGQPWETQYF
TGTGCCAGCAGCAAAGGACAGCCCTGGGAGACCCAGTACTTC
>.|TRBJ1-5|.|TRBV10-3
CATRADKNQPQHF
TGTGCCACCCGAGCGGATAAAAATCAGCCCCAGCATTTT
>.|TRBJ1-4|TRBD1|TRBV20-1
CSASGSGGNEKLFF
TGCAGTGCTAGTGGCTCAGGGGGGAATGAAAAACTGTTTTTT
>.|TRBJ1-4|.|TRBV19
CASSLQGPTNEKLFF
TGTGCCAGTAGTCTTCAGGGTCCAACTAATGAAAAACTGTTTTTT
>.|TRBJ1-4|.|TRBV12-2
CASPETGTPAACNTNEKLFF
TGTGCAAGTCCGGAGACCGGGACACCAGCCGCCTGCAATACTAATGAAAAACTGTTTTTT
>.|TRBJ2-1|.|TRBV4-1
CASSQNENEQFF
TGCGCCAGCAGTCAGAACGAAAATGAGCAGTTCTTC
>few|TRBJ2-1|TRBD2|TRBV28
CASSLGIAGENNEQFF
TGTGCCAGCAGTTTAGGAATAGCGGGAGAAAACAATGAGCAGTTCTTC
>.|TRBJ2-7|.|TRBV28
CASRHLASDEQYF
TGTGCCAGCAGGCATCTAGCGAGCGACGAGCAGTACTTC
>.|TRBJ1-4|.|TRBV15
CATSRDKGGNEKLFF
TGTGCCACCAGCAGAGATAAAGGGGGTAATGAAAAACTGTTTTTT
>.|TRBJ1-3|.|TRBV19
CASNDPRVGGNTIYF
TGTGCCAGTAATGACCCGCGAGTCGGGGGAAACACCATATATTTT
>.|TRBJ1-4|.|TRBV4-1
CASSQPLAARGEKLFF
TGCGCCAGCAGCCAGCCCTTGGCGGCCCGGGGTGAAAAACTGTTTTTT
>few|TRBJ2-1|.|TRBV7-2
CASRLGASYEQFF
TGTGCCAGCCGCCTGGGGGCTAGCTATGAGCAGTTCTTC
>.|TRBJ2-4|TRBD1|TRBV10-3
CAISESLTGAKNIQYF
TGTGCCATCAGTGAGTCGCTGACAGGGGCCAAAAACATTCAGTACTTC
>.|TRBJ2-1|.|TRBV5-1
CASQGASGYNEQFF
TGCGCCAGTCAGGGGGCTAGCGGCTACAATGAGCAGTTCTTC
>.|TRBJ1-2|TRBD1|TRBV3-1/TRBV3-2
CASSQVGGTVRYTF
TGTGCCAGCAGCCAAGTAGGGGGGACAGTTCGCTACACCTTC
>once|TRBJ2-1|.|TRBV5-4
CASSFGLYNEQFF
TGTGCCAGCAGCTTCGGACTATACAATGAGCAGTTCTTC
>once|TRBJ1-1|TRBD1|TRBV10-3
CAIQPGQYSTEAFF
TGTGCCATCCAACCGGGACAGTACTCCACTGAAGCTTTCTTT
>.|TRBJ2-2|.|TRBV11-3
CASSGSYTGELFF
TGTGCCAGCAGCGGTAGCTACACCGGGGAGCTGTTTTTT
>.|TRBJ1-2|TRBD1|TRBV6-5
CASIRTGGVGYTF
TGTGCCAGCATAAGGACAGGGGGCGTTGGCTACACCTTC
>.|TRBJ2-2|.|TRBV10-1
CASSESPEPGELFF
TGCGCCAGCAGTGAGTCCCCGGAGCCCGGGGAGCTGTTTTTT
>.|TRBJ2-5|TRBD1|TRBV6-5
CASRAGQGWETQYF
TGTGCCAGCAGGGCAGGACAGGGCTGGGAGACCCAGTACTTC
>.|TRBJ1-1|.|TRBV9
CASSVEAANTEAFF
TGTGCCAGCAGCGTAGAGGCGGCGAACACTGAAGCTTTCTTT
>.|TRBJ2-3|.|TRBV24-1
CATSDPPGHSSDEADTQYF
TGTGCCACCAGTGACCCTCCGGGACACTCATCCGATGAGGCAGATACGCAGTATTTT
>.|TRBJ1-5|TRBD1|TRBV28
CASRNRQGRQPQHF
TGTGCCAGCAGAAATCGACAGGGGAGACAGCCCCAGCATTTT
>.|TRBJ1-6|TRBD1|TRBV4-1
CASSSGAGQANSPLHF
TGCGCCAGCAGTTCAGGGGCGGGACAGGCCAATTCACCCCTCCACTTT
>.|TRBJ1-2|.|TRBV14
CASSQGTFGYTF
TGTGCCAGCAGCCAAGGTACATTTGGCTACACCTTC
>.|TRBJ2-7|TRBD1|TRBV28
CASSSGTGFSYEQYF
TGTGCCAGCAGTTCCGGGACAGGGTTTTCCTACGAGCAGTACTTC
>.|TRBJ2-2|TRBD2|TRBV5-5
CASTRLAGVTGELFF
TGTGCCAGCACTCGACTAGCCGGGGTCACCGGGGAGCTGTTTTTT
>once|TRBJ2-7|.|TRBV5-1
CASSLSGGQYEQYF
TGCGCCAGCAGCTTGTCAGGGGGGCAGTACGAGCAGTACTTC
>.|TRBJ2-5|TRBD2|TRBV2
CASSGLAGEETQYF
TGTGCCAGCAGTGGACTAGCGGGAGAAGAGACCCAGTACTTC
>.|TRBJ1-1|TRBD1|TRBV5-1
CASSLRGRDTEAFF
TGCGCCAGCAGCTTAAGGGGGCGGGACACTGAAGCTTTCTTT